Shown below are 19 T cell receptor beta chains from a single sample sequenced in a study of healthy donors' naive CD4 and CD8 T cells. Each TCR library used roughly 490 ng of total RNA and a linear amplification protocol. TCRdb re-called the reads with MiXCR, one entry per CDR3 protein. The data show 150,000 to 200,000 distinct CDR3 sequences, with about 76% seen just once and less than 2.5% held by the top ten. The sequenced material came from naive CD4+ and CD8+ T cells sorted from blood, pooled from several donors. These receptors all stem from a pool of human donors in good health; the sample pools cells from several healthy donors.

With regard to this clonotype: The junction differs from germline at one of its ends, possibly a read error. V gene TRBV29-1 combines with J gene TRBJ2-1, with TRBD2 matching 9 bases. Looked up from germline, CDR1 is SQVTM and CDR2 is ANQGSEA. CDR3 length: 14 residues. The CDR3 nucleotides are TGCAGCGTTGATCGAGGCGGGAGGGTAGGGGAGCAGCTCTTC. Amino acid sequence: CSVDRGGRVGEQLF.

The CDR3, as DNA: TGTGCCAGCAGCTTAGTCAGGACTAGCGGGAGAGGTTTTGGAGATGAGCAGTTCTTC. This sequence encodes CASSLVRTSGRGFGDEQFF. The chain uses TRBV7-8 and TRBJ2-1, with 13 nucleotides matching TRBD2. In germline, CDR1 is SGHVS, CDR2 FQNEAQ. Germline trimming cut 1 base from V and 8 bases from J; bases unmatched to any gene: 14. The length of the CDR3 is 19 residues.

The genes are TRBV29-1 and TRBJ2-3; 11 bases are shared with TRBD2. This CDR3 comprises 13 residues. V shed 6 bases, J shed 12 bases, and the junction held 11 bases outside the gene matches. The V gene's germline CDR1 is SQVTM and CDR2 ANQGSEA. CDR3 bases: TGCAGCGTCTGTGTACTACTAGCGGGGGCCCAGTATTTT. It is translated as CSVCVLLAGAQYF.

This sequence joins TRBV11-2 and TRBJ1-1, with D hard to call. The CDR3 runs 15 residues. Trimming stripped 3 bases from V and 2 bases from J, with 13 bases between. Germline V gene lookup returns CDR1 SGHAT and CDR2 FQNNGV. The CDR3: CASSLVGDPNTEAFF. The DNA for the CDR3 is TGTGCCAGCAGCTTGGTCGGTGACCCCAACACTGAAGCTTTCTTT.

This CDR3 is CASGARRGANVLTF. CDR3 nucleotide sequence: TGCGCCAGCGGTGCGCGGCGCGGGGCCAACGTCCTGACTTTC. V and J are TRBV5-1 and TRBJ2-6; D remains unclear. Trimming left V 7 bases short and J 4 bases short, with 12 bases between. Germline V gives CDR1 SGHRS, CDR2 YFSETQ. The CDR3 covers 14 residues.

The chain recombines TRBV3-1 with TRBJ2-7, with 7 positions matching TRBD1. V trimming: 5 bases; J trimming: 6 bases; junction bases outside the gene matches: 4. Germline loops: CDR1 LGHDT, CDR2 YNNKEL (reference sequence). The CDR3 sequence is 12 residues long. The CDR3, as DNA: TGTGCCAGCAGCAAAGGGACAGCCGAGCAGTACTTC. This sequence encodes CASSKGTAEQYF.

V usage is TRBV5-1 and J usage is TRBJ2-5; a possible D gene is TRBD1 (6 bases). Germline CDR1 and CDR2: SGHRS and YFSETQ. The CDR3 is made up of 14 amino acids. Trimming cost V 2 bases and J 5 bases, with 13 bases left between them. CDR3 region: CASSLRGMRETQYF. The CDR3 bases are TGCGCCAGCAGCTTAAGGGGGATGAGGGAGACCCAGTACTTC.

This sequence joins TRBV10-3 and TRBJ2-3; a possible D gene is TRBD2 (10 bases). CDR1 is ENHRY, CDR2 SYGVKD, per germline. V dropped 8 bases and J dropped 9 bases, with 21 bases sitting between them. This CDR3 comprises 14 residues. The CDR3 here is CAIGQGTSVATQYF. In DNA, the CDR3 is TGTGCCATCGGACAGGGGACTAGCGTCGCCACGCAGTATTTT.

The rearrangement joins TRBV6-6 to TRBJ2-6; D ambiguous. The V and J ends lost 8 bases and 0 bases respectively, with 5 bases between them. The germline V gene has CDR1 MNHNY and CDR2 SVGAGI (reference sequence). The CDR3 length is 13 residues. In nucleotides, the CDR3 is TGTGCCAGCGACGGCTCTGGGGCCAACGTCCTGACTTTC. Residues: CASDGSGANVLTF.

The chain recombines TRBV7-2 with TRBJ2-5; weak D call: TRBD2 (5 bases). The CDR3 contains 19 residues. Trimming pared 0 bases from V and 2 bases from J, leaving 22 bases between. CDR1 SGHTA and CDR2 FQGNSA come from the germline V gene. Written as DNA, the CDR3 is TGTGCCAGCAGCTTAGCGGCAGGTCTATTAGCGCACAAACAAGAGACCCAGTACTTC. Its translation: CASSLAAGLLAHKQETQYF.

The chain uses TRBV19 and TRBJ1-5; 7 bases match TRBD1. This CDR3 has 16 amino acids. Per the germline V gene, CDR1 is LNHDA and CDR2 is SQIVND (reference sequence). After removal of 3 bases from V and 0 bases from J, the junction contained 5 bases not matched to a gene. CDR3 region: CASSMHGTDSNQPQHF. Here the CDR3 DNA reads TGTGCCAGTAGTATGCACGGGACAGATAGCAATCAGCCCCAGCATTTT.

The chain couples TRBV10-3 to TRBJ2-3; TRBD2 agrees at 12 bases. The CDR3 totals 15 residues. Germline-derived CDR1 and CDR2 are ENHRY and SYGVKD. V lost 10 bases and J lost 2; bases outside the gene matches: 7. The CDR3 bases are TGTGCCACTGCGACTAGCGGGGGTACCACAGATACGCAGTATTTT. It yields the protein CATATSGGTTDTQYF.

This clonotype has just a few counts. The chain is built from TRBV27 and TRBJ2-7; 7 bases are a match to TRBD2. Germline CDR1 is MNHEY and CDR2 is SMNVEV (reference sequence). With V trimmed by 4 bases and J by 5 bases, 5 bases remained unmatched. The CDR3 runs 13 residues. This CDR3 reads CASSWTSFDEQYV. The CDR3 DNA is TGTGCCAGCAGTTGGACTAGTTTCGACGAGCAGTACGTC.

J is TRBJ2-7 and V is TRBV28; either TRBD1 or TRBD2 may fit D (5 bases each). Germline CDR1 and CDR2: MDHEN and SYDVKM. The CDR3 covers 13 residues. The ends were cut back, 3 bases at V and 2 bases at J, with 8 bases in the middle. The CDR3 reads CASSFMGAYEQYF. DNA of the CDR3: TGTGCCAGCAGTTTCATGGGGGCCTACGAGCAGTACTTC.

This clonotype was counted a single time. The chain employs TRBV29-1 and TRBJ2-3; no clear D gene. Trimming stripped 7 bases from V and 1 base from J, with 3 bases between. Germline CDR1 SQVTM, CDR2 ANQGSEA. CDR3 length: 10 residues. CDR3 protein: CSGGTDTQYF. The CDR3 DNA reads TGCAGCGGGGGCACAGATACGCAGTATTTT.

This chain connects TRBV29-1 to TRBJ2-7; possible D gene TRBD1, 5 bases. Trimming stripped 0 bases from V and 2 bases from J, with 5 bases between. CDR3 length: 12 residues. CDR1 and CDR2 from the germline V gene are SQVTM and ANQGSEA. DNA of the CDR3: TGCAGCGTTGAAGACAGGGCCTACGAGCAGTACTTC. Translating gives CSVEDRAYEQYF.

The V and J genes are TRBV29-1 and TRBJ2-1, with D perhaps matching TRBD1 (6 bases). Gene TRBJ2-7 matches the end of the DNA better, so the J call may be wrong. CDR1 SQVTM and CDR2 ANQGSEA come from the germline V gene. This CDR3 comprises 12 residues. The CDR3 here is CSVRPGDNEQYF. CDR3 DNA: TGCAGCGTGAGACCCGGGGACAATGAGCAGTACTTC.

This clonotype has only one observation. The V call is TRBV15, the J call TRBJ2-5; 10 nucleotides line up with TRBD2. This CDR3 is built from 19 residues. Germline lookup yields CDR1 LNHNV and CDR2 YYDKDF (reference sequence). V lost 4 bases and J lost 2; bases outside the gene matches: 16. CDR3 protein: CATSNQVPLAGAHQETQYF. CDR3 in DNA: TGTGCCACCAGCAACCAAGTCCCTCTAGCGGGGGCCCATCAAGAGACCCAGTACTTC.

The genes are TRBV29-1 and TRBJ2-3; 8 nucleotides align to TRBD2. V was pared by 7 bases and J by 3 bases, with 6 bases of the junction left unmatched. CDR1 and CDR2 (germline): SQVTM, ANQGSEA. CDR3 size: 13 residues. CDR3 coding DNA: TGCAGCGCCGTTAGCGGGGAAACAGATACGCAGTATTTT. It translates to CSAVSGETDTQYF.